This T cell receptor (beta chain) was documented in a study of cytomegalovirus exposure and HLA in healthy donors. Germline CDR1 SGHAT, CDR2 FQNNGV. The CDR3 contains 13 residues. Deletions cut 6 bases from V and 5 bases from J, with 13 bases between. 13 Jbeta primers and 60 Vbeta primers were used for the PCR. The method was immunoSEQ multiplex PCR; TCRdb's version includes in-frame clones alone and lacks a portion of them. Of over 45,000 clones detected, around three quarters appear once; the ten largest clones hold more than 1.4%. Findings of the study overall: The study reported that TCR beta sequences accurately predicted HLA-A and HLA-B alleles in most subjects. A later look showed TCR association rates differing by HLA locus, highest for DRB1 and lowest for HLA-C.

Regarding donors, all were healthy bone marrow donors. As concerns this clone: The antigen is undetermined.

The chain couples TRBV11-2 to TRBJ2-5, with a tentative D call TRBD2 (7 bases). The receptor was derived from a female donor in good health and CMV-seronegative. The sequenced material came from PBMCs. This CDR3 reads CASRSGGWETQYF. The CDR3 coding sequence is TGTGCCAGCAGATCGGGGGGCTGGGAGACCCAGTACTTC.